This TCR beta chain was captured in a study of shared clonotypes between healthy human individuals. About the study: There were three CD4 naive, three CD4 memory, two CD8 naive and one CD8 memory plates per donor.

All the donors were Caucasian adults who lived in Nashville, Tennessee. Germline lookup yields CDR1 WSHSY and CDR2 SAAADI. Trimming removed 7 bases from V and 3 bases from J; junction bases left unmatched: 3. CDR3 size: 12 residues. Data came from immunoSEQ multiplex PCR; TCRdb stores just in-frame clones and leaves some out. The repertoire consists of 600,000 to 750,000 clones, with approximately 77% occurring once and the leading ten covering under 2%. Study-level points and caveats: Only blood was sampled; tissue repertoires likely differ. In several donors, about 5% of naive CD4 clonotypes appeared in common.

With regard to this clone: Antigen specificity is unknown. At the DNA level, this CDR3 is encoded by other sequences in the same sample as well.

The genes are TRBV10-2 and TRBJ2-7, with 7 positions matching TRBD1. Sequencing was done on a sample of memory CD4+ T cells sorted from blood. The subset was: CD45RA-negative fraction. The sequence derives from a woman aged 25-40 years in good health. The CDR3 region is CASTTGSYEQYF. DNA of the CDR3: TGCGCCAGCACGACAGGGAGCTACGAGCAGTACTTC.